The 9 T cell receptor beta chains presented below share a single source sample, sequenced in a study of blood T cells in healthy people across ages. Primed by a sample-barcoded 5' primer and a J-beta primer mix, a second PCR proceeded for 7 to 11 cycles. TCRdb recomputed calls from the 5' RACE reads with MiXCR, one row per CDR3 protein. The table lists some 790,000 distinct CDR3 sequences, 29% of them singletons, with roughly 17% in the top ten. The sample comprised blood. The origin of the receptors is an elderly woman in good health.

The chain uses TRBV6-1 and TRBJ1-1; D ambiguous. Germline V gene data show CDR1 as MNHNS and CDR2 as SASEGT. CDR3 length: 12 amino acids. Between the trimmed V and J ends, which lost 11 bases and 2 bases, there was a span of 12 bases. CDR3 coding DNA: TGTGCCTCGGGCCAGCAAAACACTGAAGCTTTCTTT. Translated: CASGQQNTEAFF.

This chain uses TRBV12-3 or TRBV12-4 with TRBJ2-1, with D hard to call. This CDR3 is built from 13 residues. Trimming took off 6 bases at V and 6 bases at J, with 12 bases between the two ends. CDR3 amino acids: CASRRSGLNEQFF. Here the CDR3 DNA reads TGTGCCAGCAGGAGATCCGGGCTCAATGAGCAGTTCTTC.

The J gene is TRBJ1-5, the V gene TRBV29-1; unclear D gene. Germline values: CDR1 SQVTM, CDR2 ANQGSEA. The V and J ends lost 5 bases and 7 bases respectively, with 15 bases between them. The CDR3 is 13 amino acids. The DNA for the CDR3 is TGCAGCGTTCGCGACTTTACGGGGCAGCCCCAGCATTTT. Translating it yields CSVRDFTGQPQHF.

This clonotype appeared a few times. It may be a read error: a sequence one base away is much more abundant. The V and J genes are TRBV7-2 and TRBJ2-7; 9 bases fit TRBD1. V was clipped by 4 bases and J by 3 bases; unmatched bases: 4. Per germline, CDR1 SGHTA and CDR2 FQGNSA. The length of the CDR3 is 14 residues. The chain's CDR3 is CASSCPTGGYEQYF. The CDR3 DNA reads as TGTGCCAGCAGCTGTCCGACAGGGGGCTACGAGCAGTACTTC. Complete variable domain (other parts from reference TRBV7-2 and TRBJ2-7): GAGVSQSPSNKVTEKGKDVELRCDPISGHTALYWYRQSLGQGLEFLIYFQGNSAPDKSGLPSDRFSAERTGGSVSTLTIQRTQQEDSAVYLCASSCPTGGYEQYFGPGTRLTVT.

Worth noting for this clonotype: This may be a read error, as it is one base from a much larger clone. V is TRBV10-2 and J is TRBJ2-5; 7 bases are shared with TRBD2. This CDR3 is 14 amino acids long. Germline assignment: CDR1 WSHSY and CDR2 SAAADI. The V gene end was trimmed by 6 bases and the J gene end by 2 bases; junction bases not matched to a gene: 6. The CDR3 reads CASRGEAGQETQYF. The CDR3 region has the DNA TGCGCCAGCAGGGGAGAAGCGGGGCAAGAGACCCAGTACTTC.

This clonotype was seen many times. The genes are TRBV10-2 and TRBJ1-5; D possibly corresponds to TRBD1 (5 bases). This CDR3 contains 13 residues. Germline CDR1 reads WSHSY; CDR2 reads SAAADI. V lost 2 bases and J lost 7, with 9 bases in between. CDR3 sequence (DNA): TGCGCCAGCAGTGAGGGGGACGGGCAGCCCCAGCATTTT. Protein sequence: CASSEGDGQPQHF.

This clonotype was counted only a few times. This chain links TRBV6-1 with TRBJ2-5, with 9 bases matching TRBD1. CDR1 MNHNS and CDR2 SASEGT come from the germline V gene. This CDR3 is 17 amino acids long. V dropped 6 bases and J dropped 9; count of bases not matched to a gene: 20. CDR3 residues: CASSPHLGQGGGRSQYF. The CDR3 nucleotides are TGTGCCAGCAGCCCTCACCTGGGACAGGGTGGGGGAAGGTCCCAGTACTTC.

The count of this clonotype is one. The J gene is TRBJ2-2, the V gene TRBV7-9; no definite D call. Germline V CDR1 and CDR2: SEHNR, FQNEAQ (reference sequence). The CDR3 is made up of 11 amino acids. The ends were cut back, 3 bases at V and 7 bases at J, with 3 bases in the middle. The CDR3 DNA reads as TGTGCCAGCAGCTTGTACGGGGAGCTGTTTTTT. Translation: CASSLYGELFF.

This chain joins TRBV11-2 and TRBJ2-3; 7 bases agree with TRBD2. With V trimmed by 4 bases and J by 1 base, 14 bases remained unmatched. This CDR3 contains 18 residues. Germline V gene sequence: CDR1 SGHAT, CDR2 FQNNGV. CDR3 sequence reads: CASSSRGSSGDRTDTQYF. The CDR3, as DNA: TGTGCCAGCAGCTCCCGTGGATCCAGCGGGGATCGCACAGATACGCAGTATTTT. The full variable domain, with the rest looked up from reference TRBV11-2 and TRBJ2-3, is EAGVAQSPRYKIIEKRQSVAFWCNPISGHATLYWYQQILGQGPKLLIQFQNNGVVDDSQLPKDRFSAERLKGVDSTLKIQPAKLEDSAVYLCASSSRGSSGDRTDTQYFGPGTRLTVL.